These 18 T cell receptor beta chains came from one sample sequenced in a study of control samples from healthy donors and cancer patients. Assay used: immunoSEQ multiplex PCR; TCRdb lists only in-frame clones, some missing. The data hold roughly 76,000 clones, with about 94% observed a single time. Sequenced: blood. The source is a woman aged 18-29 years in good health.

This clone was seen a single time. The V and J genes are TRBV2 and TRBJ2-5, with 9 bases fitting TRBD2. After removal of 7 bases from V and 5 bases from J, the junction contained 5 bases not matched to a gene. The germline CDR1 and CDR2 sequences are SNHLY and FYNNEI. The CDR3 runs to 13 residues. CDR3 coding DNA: TGTGCCAGCACGGGACTAGCTACCGAGACCCAGTACTTC. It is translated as CASTGLATETQYF.

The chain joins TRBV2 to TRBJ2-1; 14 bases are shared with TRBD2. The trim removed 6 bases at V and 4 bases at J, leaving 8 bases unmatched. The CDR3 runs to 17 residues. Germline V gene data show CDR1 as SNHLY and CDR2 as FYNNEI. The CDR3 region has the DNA TGTGCCAGCAGGGCCGGGACTAGCGGGGGTCTGTACAATGAGCAGTTCTTC. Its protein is CASRAGTSGGLYNEQFF.

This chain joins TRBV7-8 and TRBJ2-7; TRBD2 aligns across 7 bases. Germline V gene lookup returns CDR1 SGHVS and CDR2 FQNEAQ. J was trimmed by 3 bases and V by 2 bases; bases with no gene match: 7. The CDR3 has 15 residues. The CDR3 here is CASSLLVGGGYEQYF. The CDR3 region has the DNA TGTGCCAGCAGCTTACTCGTGGGCGGGGGCTACGAGCAGTACTTC.

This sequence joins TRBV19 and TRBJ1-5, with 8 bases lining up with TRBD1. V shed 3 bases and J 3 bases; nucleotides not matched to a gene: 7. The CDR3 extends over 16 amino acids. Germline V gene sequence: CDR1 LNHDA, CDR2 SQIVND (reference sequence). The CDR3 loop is CASSILDRGINQPQHF. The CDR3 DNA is TGTGCCAGTAGTATCCTCGACAGGGGAATCAATCAGCCCCAGCATTTT.

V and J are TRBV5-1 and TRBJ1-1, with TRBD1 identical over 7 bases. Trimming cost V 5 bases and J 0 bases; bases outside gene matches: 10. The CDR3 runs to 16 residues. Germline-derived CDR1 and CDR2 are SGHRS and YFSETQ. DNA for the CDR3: TGCGCCAGCAGGACAGGGATCCTTCAACTGAACACTGAAGCTTTCTTT. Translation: CASRTGILQLNTEAFF.

CDR3 sequence: CASSREYLPTQYF. The CDR3 DNA is TGTGCCAGCAGCCGGGAATACCTCCCTACGCAGTATTTT. The chain joins TRBV11-2 to TRBJ2-3; possibly TRBD2 for D (5 bases). The CDR3 spans 13 residues. Germline CDR1 is SGHAT and CDR2 is FQNNGV. Trimming removed 5 bases at V and 8 bases at J, with 14 bases between.

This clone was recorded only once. CDR3 sequence (DNA): TGTGCCAGTATGCGGGAGACCGGGGAGCTGTTTTTT. Protein product: CASMRETGELFF. This chain links TRBV19 with TRBJ2-2, with 7 nucleotides matching TRBD2. CDR3 length equals 12 residues. Germline lookup yields CDR1 LNHDA and CDR2 SQIVND (reference sequence). Germline trimming cut 7 bases from V and 5 bases from J; bases unmatched to any gene: 1.

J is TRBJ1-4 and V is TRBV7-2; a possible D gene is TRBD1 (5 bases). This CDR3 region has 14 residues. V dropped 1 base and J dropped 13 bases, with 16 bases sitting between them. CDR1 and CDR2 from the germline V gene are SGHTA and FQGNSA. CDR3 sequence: CASSLEGGMRGLFF. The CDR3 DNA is TGTGCCAGCAGCTTAGAAGGTGGGATGAGGGGACTGTTTTTT.

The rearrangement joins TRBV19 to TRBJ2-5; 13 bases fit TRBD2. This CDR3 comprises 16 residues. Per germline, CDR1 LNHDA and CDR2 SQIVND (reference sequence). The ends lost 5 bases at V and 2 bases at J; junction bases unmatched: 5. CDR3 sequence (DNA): TGTGCCAGTAGTGCCGGACTAGCGGGAGATCAAGAGACCCAGTACTTC. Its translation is CASSAGLAGDQETQYF.

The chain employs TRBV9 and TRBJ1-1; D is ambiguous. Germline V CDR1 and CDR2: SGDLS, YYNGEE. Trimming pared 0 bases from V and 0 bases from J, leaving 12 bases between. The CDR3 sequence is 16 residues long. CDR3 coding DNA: TGTGCCAGCAGCGTAGGCCCAGCAGTGATGAACACTGAAGCTTTCTTT. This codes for CASSVGPAVMNTEAFF.

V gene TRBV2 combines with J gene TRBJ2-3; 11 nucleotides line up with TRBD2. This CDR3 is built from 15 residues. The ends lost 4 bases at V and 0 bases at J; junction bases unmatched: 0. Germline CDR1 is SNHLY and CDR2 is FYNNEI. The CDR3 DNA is TGTGCCAGCAGTGGGACTAGCGGGAGCACAGATACGCAGTATTTT. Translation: CASSGTSGSTDTQYF.

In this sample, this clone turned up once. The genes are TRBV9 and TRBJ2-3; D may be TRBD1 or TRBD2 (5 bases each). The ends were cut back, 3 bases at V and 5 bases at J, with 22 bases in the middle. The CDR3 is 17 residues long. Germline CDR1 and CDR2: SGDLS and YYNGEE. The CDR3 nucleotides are TGTGCCAGCAGCGCGACCGGGACCCAAGGCCTAGTAGATACGCAGTATTTT. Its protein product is CASSATGTQGLVDTQYF.

This chain's CDR3 is CASETGGSYEQYF. The CDR3 DNA is TGTGCCAGCGAGACAGGGGGTTCCTACGAGCAGTACTTC. V is TRBV5-6 and J is TRBJ2-7, with 9 bases fitting TRBD1. In germline, CDR1 is SGHDT, CDR2 YYEEEE. J was trimmed by 1 base and V by 7 bases; bases with no gene match: 3. The CDR3 covers 13 residues.

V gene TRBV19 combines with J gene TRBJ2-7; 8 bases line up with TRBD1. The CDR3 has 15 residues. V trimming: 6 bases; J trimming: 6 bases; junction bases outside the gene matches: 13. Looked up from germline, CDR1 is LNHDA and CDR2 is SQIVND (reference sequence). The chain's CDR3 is CASSTPRGQVGEQYF. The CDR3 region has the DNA TGTGCCAGTAGCACACCCAGGGGGCAGGTCGGCGAGCAGTACTTC.

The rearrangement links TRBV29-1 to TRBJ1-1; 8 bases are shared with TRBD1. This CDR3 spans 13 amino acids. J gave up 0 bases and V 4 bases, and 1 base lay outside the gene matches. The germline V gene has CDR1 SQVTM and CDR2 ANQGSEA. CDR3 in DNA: TGCAGCGTTGTGGACAGGGTGAACACTGAAGCTTTCTTT. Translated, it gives CSVVDRVNTEAFF.

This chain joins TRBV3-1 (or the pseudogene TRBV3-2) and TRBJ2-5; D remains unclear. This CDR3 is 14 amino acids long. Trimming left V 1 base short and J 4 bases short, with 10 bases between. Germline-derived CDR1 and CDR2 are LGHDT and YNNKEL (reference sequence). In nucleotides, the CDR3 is TGTGCCAGCAGCCAAGTTGTCTCCCCAGAGACCCAGTACTTC. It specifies CASSQVVSPETQYF.

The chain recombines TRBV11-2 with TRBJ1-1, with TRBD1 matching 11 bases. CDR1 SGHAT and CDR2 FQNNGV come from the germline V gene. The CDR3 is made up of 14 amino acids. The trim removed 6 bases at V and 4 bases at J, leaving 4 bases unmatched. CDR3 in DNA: TGTGCCAGCAGTGTGGGACAGGGGGTCACTGAAGCTTTCTTT. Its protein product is CASSVGQGVTEAFF.

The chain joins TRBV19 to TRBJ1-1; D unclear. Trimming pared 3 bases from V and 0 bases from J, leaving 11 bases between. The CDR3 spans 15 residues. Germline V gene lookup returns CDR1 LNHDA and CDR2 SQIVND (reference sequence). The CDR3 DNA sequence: TGTGCCAGTAGTATCGGTCTGGCGATGAACACTGAAGCTTTCTTT. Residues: CASSIGLAMNTEAFF. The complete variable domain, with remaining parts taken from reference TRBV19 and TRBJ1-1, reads DGGITQSPKYLFRKEGQNVTLSCEQNLNHDAMYWYRQDPGQGLRLIYYSQIVNDFQKGDIAEGYSVSREKKESFPLTVTSAQKNPTAFYLCASSIGLAMNTEAFFGQGTRLTVV.